The rows below give T cell receptor beta chains drawn from one sample of a study of early T cells in non-severe SARS-CoV-2 infection. Using its own MiXCR run on the 5' RACE reads, TCRdb lists one record per CDR3 protein. The sample has around 28,000 distinct CDR3 sequences, about 4% seen once. Sequencing was done on a sample of whole blood. These receptors were obtained from an adult who was a healthcare worker with PCR-confirmed SARS-CoV-2 infection or an uninfected control (not recorded which). Each CDR3 is given with its conserved first and last residue. Each record gives: D gene, V gene, J gene, CDR3 length, clone size, CDR3 DNA, CDR3 protein. A D gene is named only where the DNA matches it firmly. Clone size is given for some rows only: seen once, a few or many times, or a class if the clone is expanded.

d_gene: TRBD1
v_gene: TRBV7-8
j_gene: TRBJ2-7
len: 14
abundance: NA
CDR3nt: TGTGCCAGCAGCCTACGGGACAGCTCCTACGAGCAGTACTTC
CDR3aa: CASSLRDSSYEQYF

d_gene: NA
v_gene: TRBV28
j_gene: TRBJ1-2
len: 12
abundance: many
CDR3nt: TGTGCCTCCGGCGCAGCACTCTATGGCTACACCTTC
CDR3aa: CASGAALYGYTF

d_gene: NA
v_gene: TRBV28
j_gene: TRBJ2-7
len: 15
abundance: many
CDR3nt: TGTGCCAGCAGTTTAGGGGGACAACTCGACTACGAGCAGTACTTC
CDR3aa: CASSLGGQLDYEQYF

d_gene: TRBD2
v_gene: TRBV2
j_gene: TRBJ2-2
len: 15
abundance: medium-sized
CDR3nt: TGTGCCAGCAGTGATGGTAGCGGGAGGTCCGGGGAGCTGTTTTTT
CDR3aa: CASSDGSGRSGELFF

d_gene: TRBD2
v_gene: TRBV12-3/TRBV12-4
j_gene: TRBJ2-1
len: 15
abundance: many
CDR3nt: TGTGCCAGCAGCCCCGGGACTAGCGATTACAATGAGCAGTTCTTC
CDR3aa: CASSPGTSDYNEQFF

d_gene: TRBD1
v_gene: TRBV11-2
j_gene: TRBJ1-5
len: 15
abundance: NA
CDR3nt: TGTGCCAGCAGCGCCGCGACAGGGGGAGGCCAGCCCCAGCATTTT
CDR3aa: CASSAATGGGQPQHF

d_gene: NA
v_gene: TRBV20-1
j_gene: TRBJ2-7
len: 12
abundance: many
CDR3nt: TGCAGTGCTAGAGGCAGGTTCTACGAGCAGTACTTC
CDR3aa: CSARGRFYEQYF

d_gene: NA
v_gene: TRBV28
j_gene: TRBJ2-3
len: 15
abundance: many
CDR3nt: TGTGCCAGCAGCCTTCCGGGCCTGGCCACAGATACGCAGTATTTT
CDR3aa: CASSLPGLATDTQYF

d_gene: TRBD2
v_gene: TRBV5-5
j_gene: TRBJ2-1
len: 14
abundance: many
CDR3nt: TGTGCCAGCAGCTTGGCGGGAGGTACGGGTGAGCAGTTCTTC
CDR3aa: CASSLAGGTGEQFF

d_gene: NA
v_gene: TRBV7-3
j_gene: TRBJ2-1
len: 15
abundance: many
CDR3nt: TGTGCCAGCAGCTTACGGGAGCCTGCGGAGGATGAGCAGTTCTTC
CDR3aa: CASSLREPAEDEQFF

d_gene: TRBD2
v_gene: TRBV20-1
j_gene: TRBJ2-1
len: 13
abundance: many
CDR3nt: TGCAGTGCTAGAGGGACTAGCGCCAATGAGCAGTTCTTC
CDR3aa: CSARGTSANEQFF

d_gene: NA
v_gene: TRBV28
j_gene: TRBJ2-7
len: 14
abundance: many
CDR3nt: TGTGCCAGCAGTTTAGGTGGGGGAGCCTACGAGCAGTACTTC
CDR3aa: CASSLGGGAYEQYF

d_gene: TRBD2
v_gene: TRBV6-2/TRBV6-3
j_gene: TRBJ2-1
len: 15
abundance: NA
CDR3nt: TGTGCCAGCAGTTCCGGGACTAGCGGGAGTAATGAGCAGTTCTTC
CDR3aa: CASSSGTSGSNEQFF

d_gene: NA
v_gene: TRBV3-1
j_gene: TRBJ1-2
len: 11
abundance: NA
CDR3nt: TGTGCCAGCAGCTCAAACTATGGCTACACCTTC
CDR3aa: CASSSNYGYTF

d_gene: TRBD2
v_gene: TRBV7-3
j_gene: TRBJ2-2
len: 14
abundance: medium-sized
CDR3nt: TGTGCCAGCAGCCCACTGACTAGCGGAACGGAGCTGTTTTTT
CDR3aa: CASSPLTSGTELFF

d_gene: NA
v_gene: TRBV12-3/TRBV12-4
j_gene: TRBJ1-1
len: 13
abundance: many
CDR3nt: TGTGCCAGCAGTCCGTCGGGGTCCCCGTGGGCTTTCTTT
CDR3aa: CASSPSGSPWAFF

d_gene: TRBD2
v_gene: TRBV28
j_gene: TRBJ2-1
len: 14
abundance: many
CDR3nt: TGTGCCAGCAGTTTTGTAGCGGGTACCAATGAGCAGTTCTTC
CDR3aa: CASSFVAGTNEQFF

d_gene: TRBD1
v_gene: TRBV5-1
j_gene: TRBJ1-6
len: 15
abundance: many
CDR3nt: TGCGCCAGCAGGCTTGCGTACAGGGGGAATTCACCCCTCCACTTT
CDR3aa: CASRLAYRGNSPLHF

d_gene: TRBD1
v_gene: TRBV28
j_gene: TRBJ1-3
len: 16
abundance: many
CDR3nt: TGTGCCAGCAGTCCAACAGGGGGGGTCCATGGAAACACCATATATTTT
CDR3aa: CASSPTGGVHGNTIYF

d_gene: NA
v_gene: TRBV7-8
j_gene: TRBJ1-1
len: 12
abundance: NA
CDR3nt: TGTGCCAGCAGCCTGGGTGGGGGCGAAGCTTTCTTT
CDR3aa: CASSLGGGEAFF

d_gene: TRBD2
v_gene: TRBV27
j_gene: TRBJ2-4
len: 15
abundance: many
CDR3nt: TGTGCCAGCAGTTTCTCCAGCGGGAGTAGGAACATTCAGTACTTC
CDR3aa: CASSFSSGSRNIQYF

d_gene: NA
v_gene: TRBV6-5
j_gene: TRBJ2-1
len: 16
abundance: few
CDR3nt: TGTGCCAGCAGTTCTCCGGGAGTAGGCTCCTACAATGAGCAGTTCTTC
CDR3aa: CASSSPGVGSYNEQFF

d_gene: NA
v_gene: TRBV30
j_gene: TRBJ1-6
len: 17
abundance: many
CDR3nt: TGTGCCTGGAGTGTACAGATCAACCCCGCGGATAATTCACCCCTCCACTTT
CDR3aa: CAWSVQINPADNSPLHF

d_gene: NA
v_gene: TRBV28
j_gene: TRBJ1-1
len: 15
abundance: many
CDR3nt: TGTGCCAGCAGTTTAATCCCAGGGGCCAGCACTGAAGCTTTCTTT
CDR3aa: CASSLIPGASTEAFF

d_gene: TRBD2
v_gene: TRBV29-1
j_gene: TRBJ2-2
len: 14
abundance: many
CDR3nt: TGCAGCGTGGGGCTAGCGGGAGGCACCGGGGAGCTGTTTTTT
CDR3aa: CSVGLAGGTGELFF